Below are 20 T cell receptor beta chains sequenced from a single sample in a study of cytomegalovirus exposure and HLA in healthy donors. PCR used 60 Vbeta primers and 13 Jbeta primers. TCRdb keeps only in-frame clones here, not all; method: immunoSEQ multiplex PCR. The repertoire includes about 140,000 clones, under 90% of them detected once, and just over 4.5% sits in the top ten. The sequencing input was PBMCs. The receptors were sampled from a man in his forties or fifties in good health and CMV-seronegative.

The chain uses TRBV6-1 and TRBJ2-1; 7 bases match TRBD1. The J segment lost 0 bases and the V segment lost 6 bases, leaving 5 bases of the junction unmatched. This CDR3 comprises 15 residues. Germline V lookup: CDR1 MNHNS, CDR2 SASEGT. The CDR3 coding sequence is TGTGCCAGCAGAGGACAGGCCAGCTCCTACAATGAGCAGTTCTTC. It codes for CASRGQASSYNEQFF.

The CDR3 region is CASGGLSTDTQYF. CDR3 DNA sequence: TGTGCCAGCGGGGGGTTATCCACAGATACGCAGTATTTT. J is TRBJ2-3 and V is TRBV9; the D gene is possibly TRBD2 (6 bases). The CDR3 length is 13 residues. With 7 bases removed from V and 2 bases from J, the gap between germline ends came to 11 bases. Germline assignment: CDR1 SGDLS and CDR2 YYNGEE.

V and J are TRBV28 and TRBJ1-2; no reliable D call. This CDR3 contains 12 residues. Germline assignment: CDR1 MDHEN and CDR2 SYDVKM. V lost 4 bases to trimming and J lost 8 bases, with 11 bases between them. This CDR3 is CASSSYARGYTF. In DNA form, the CDR3 reads TGTGCCAGCAGTTCGTATGCACGGGGCTACACCTTC.

This chain joins TRBV13 and TRBJ2-5; 13 nucleotides agree with TRBD2. The end of the DNA fits TRBJ2-7 better, so the J call may be wrong. The length of the CDR3 is 15 residues. CDR1 is PRHDT and CDR2 is FYEKMQ in the germline V gene (reference sequence). CDR3 amino acids: CASSQGLAGTYEQYF. The CDR3 coding sequence is TGTGCCAGCAGCCAGGGACTAGCGGGAACCTACGAGCAGTACTTC.

J is TRBJ1-2 and V is TRBV14, with 10 bases fitting TRBD1. After removal of 3 bases from V and 8 bases from J, the junction contained 15 bases not matched to a gene. Germline V gene sequence: CDR1 SGHDN, CDR2 FVKESK. The CDR3 loop spans 17 amino acids. As DNA, the CDR3 is TGTGCCAGCAGCCACGTTTTATCCGGGACAGGGGTACGGGGCTACACCTTC. This sequence encodes CASSHVLSGTGVRGYTF.

The chain recombines TRBV6-5 with TRBJ1-1; D is unclear. The germline V gene encodes CDR1 MNHEY and CDR2 SVGAGI. V gave up 6 bases and J gave up 7 bases, with 9 bases separating them. The CDR3 sequence is 11 residues long. The CDR3 spells CASRRLFEAFF. CDR3 nucleotides: TGTGCCAGCAGAAGACTTTTTGAAGCTTTCTTT.

The chain carries TRBV4-1 and TRBJ1-1; D may be TRBD1 (5 bases). Germline lookup yields CDR1 MGHRA and CDR2 YSYEKL. V lost 4 bases to trimming and J lost 7 bases, with 16 bases between them. The CDR3 has 14 amino acids. CDR3 nucleotide sequence: TGCGCCAGCAGCCCTCAGGGAACTACGAGTGAAGCTTTCTTT. Its protein is CASSPQGTTSEAFF.

The gene calls are TRBV7-2 and TRBJ1-5, with D unresolved. CDR3 size: 15 residues. Germline CDR1 is SGHTA and CDR2 is FQGNSA. Between the trimmed V and J ends, which lost 1 base and 4 bases, there was a span of 11 bases. The CDR3: CASSLDPGNNQPQHF. The CDR3 region has the DNA TGTGCCAGCAGCTTAGACCCGGGAAATAATCAGCCCCAGCATTTT.

This clone was detected once. This chain links TRBV5-6 with TRBJ2-1, with 9 bases lining up with TRBD1. The ends lost 1 base at V and 6 bases at J; junction bases unmatched: 11. CDR1 is SGHDT, CDR2 YYEEEE, per germline. The CDR3 contains 17 residues. The CDR3 loop is CASSLKLMLTGGNEQFF. CDR3 nucleotides: TGTGCCAGCAGCTTGAAGCTTATGTTGACAGGGGGCAATGAGCAGTTCTTC.

The V and J genes are TRBV10-2 and TRBJ2-2, with D uncertain. The length of the CDR3 is 14 residues. With 7 bases removed from V and 3 bases from J, the gap between germline ends came to 12 bases. The V gene's germline CDR1 is WSHSY and CDR2 SAAADI. DNA of the CDR3: TGCGCCAGCATGGGCAGGCCGGACACCGGGGAGCTGTTTTTT. As protein: CASMGRPDTGELFF.

This clone was counted once. The gene calls are TRBV6-5 and TRBJ2-3; D ambiguous. Germline V gene data show CDR1 as MNHEY and CDR2 as SVGAGI. Trimming removed 6 bases at V and 1 base at J, with 8 bases between. The length of the CDR3 is 13 residues. The CDR3 sequence: CASRSSGTDTQYF. The DNA of the CDR3 is TGTGCCAGCAGGAGCTCGGGCACAGATACGCAGTATTTT.

The V and J genes are TRBV30 and TRBJ1-6; D might be TRBD1 (5 bases). V gave up 0 bases and J gave up 8 bases, with 14 bases separating them. CDR1 and CDR2 (germline): GTSNPN, SVGIG (reference sequence). This CDR3 is 15 amino acids long. The CDR3 spells CAWSVRQGVYSPLHF. CDR3 DNA: TGTGCCTGGAGTGTACGTCAGGGTGTCTATTCACCCCTCCACTTT.

The DNA for the CDR3 is TGCGCCAGCAGCCGGACCGGGACAGGCATCGAAGAGACCCAGTACTTC. As protein: CASSRTGTGIEETQYF. V is TRBV5-1 and J is TRBJ2-5; TRBD1 matches 8 bases. J gave up 3 bases and V 4 bases, and 11 bases lay outside the gene matches. CDR1 is SGHRS and CDR2 is YFSETQ in the germline V gene. The length of the CDR3 is 16 residues.

The rearrangement joins TRBV10-1 to TRBJ2-6; no firm D call. Trimming left V 2 bases short and J 5 bases short, with 7 bases between. Germline CDR1 is WNHNN and CDR2 is SYGVQD (reference sequence). The CDR3 totals 14 residues. This chain's CDR3 is CASSETSRANVLTF. CDR3 sequence (DNA): TGCGCCAGCAGTGAGACATCCCGGGCCAACGTCCTGACTTTC.

This chain uses TRBV7-2 with TRBJ2-3; 9 nucleotides line up with TRBD2. The CDR3 covers 15 residues. Losses at the gene ends were 6 bases for V and 4 bases for J; bases not matched to a gene: 8. Germline CDR1 reads SGHTA; CDR2 reads FQGNSA. CDR3 in amino acids: CASSRLAGAADTQYF. CDR3 nucleotide sequence: TGTGCCAGCAGTCGCTTAGCGGGGGCAGCAGATACGCAGTATTTT.

This chain uses TRBV29-1 with TRBJ1-1; D unresolved. Germline V gene lookup returns CDR1 SQVTM and CDR2 ANQGSEA. CDR3 length: 13 amino acids. V was trimmed by 3 bases and J by 5 bases, leaving 13 bases between them. CDR3 bases: TGCAGCGTTGATGAGGATTTCGGGACTGAAGCTTTCTTT. Its translation: CSVDEDFGTEAFF.

V gene TRBV28 combines with J gene TRBJ1-5; 7 bases are shared with TRBD1. There are 13 residues in the CDR3. Germline V gene lookup returns CDR1 MDHEN and CDR2 SYDVKM. V was pared by 6 bases and J by 3 bases, with 2 bases of the junction left unmatched. The CDR3: CASRGTVNQPQHF. CDR3 bases: TGTGCCAGCAGGGGGACAGTCAATCAGCCCCAGCATTTT.

The chain employs TRBV30 and TRBJ1-2; D is possibly TRBD1 (6 bases). In germline, CDR1 is GTSNPN, CDR2 SVGIG (reference sequence). The CDR3 has 14 residues. Trimming took off 0 bases at V and 1 base at J, with 9 bases between the two ends. The CDR3 here is CAWSVGASNYGYTF. CDR3 nucleotide sequence: TGTGCCTGGAGTGTGGGGGCCAGTAACTATGGCTACACCTTC.

V usage is TRBV27 and J usage is TRBJ2-6; no clear D. The CDR3 runs to 16 residues. Trimming removed 2 bases from V and 0 bases from J, with 8 bases in between. Germline V CDR1 and CDR2: MNHEY, SMNVEV (reference sequence). The CDR3 loop reads CASSLTQTSGANVLTF. The CDR3 DNA reads TGTGCCAGCAGTTTAACACAGACCTCTGGGGCCAACGTCCTGACTTTC.

The rearrangement joins TRBV5-1 to TRBJ2-1; 9 bases are shared with TRBD1. V shed 2 bases and J 7 bases; nucleotides not matched to a gene: 7. Germline V gene sequence: CDR1 SGHRS, CDR2 YFSETQ. The CDR3 spans 15 residues. Here the CDR3 DNA reads TGCGCCAGCAGCTTACCAACAGGGGGCCTAAATGAGCAGTTCTTC. It yields the protein CASSLPTGGLNEQFF.